This T cell receptor (beta chain) stems from a study of cytomegalovirus exposure and HLA in healthy donors. In the case of this clone: The target antigen is unknown.

The primer mix had 60 Vbeta and 13 Jbeta primers. Clones were sequenced by immunoSEQ multiplex PCR, and TCRdb holds only the in-frame ones, with some missing. The sample holds over 150,000 clones, 68% seen once. The CDR3 extends over 12 amino acids. Germline V gene data show CDR1 as SQVTM and CDR2 as ANQGSEA. The V segment lost 6 bases and the J segment 6 bases; nucleotides outside the gene matches: 6. Whole-study findings and limits: A link between a missense DCLRE1C variant and TCR beta V- and J-gene trimming emerged from a later analysis. Near-uniform donor sequencing depth was presumed by presence/absence analyses.

This clonotype was obtained from a woman aged 40 to 50 in good health and CMV-seropositive. V and J are TRBV29-1 and TRBJ1-2, with 8 bases lining up with TRBD1. Sequencing was done on a sample of PBMCs. The DNA for the CDR3 is TGCAGCGTCACAGGGGGTGTTGATGGCTACACCTTC. Residues: CSVTGGVDGYTF.